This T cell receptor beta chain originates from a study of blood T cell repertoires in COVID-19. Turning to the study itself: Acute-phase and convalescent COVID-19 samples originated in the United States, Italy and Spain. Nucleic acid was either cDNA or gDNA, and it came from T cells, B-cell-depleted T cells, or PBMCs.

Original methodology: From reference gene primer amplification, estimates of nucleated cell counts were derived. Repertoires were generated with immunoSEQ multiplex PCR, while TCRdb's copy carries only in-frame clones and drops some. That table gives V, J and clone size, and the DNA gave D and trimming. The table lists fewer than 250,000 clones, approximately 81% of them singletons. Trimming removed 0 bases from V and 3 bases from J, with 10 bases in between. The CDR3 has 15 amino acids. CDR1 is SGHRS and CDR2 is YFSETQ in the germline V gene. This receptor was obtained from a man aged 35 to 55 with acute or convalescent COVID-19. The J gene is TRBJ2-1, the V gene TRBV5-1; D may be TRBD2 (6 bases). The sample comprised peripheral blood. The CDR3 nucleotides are TGCGCCAGCAGCTTGGCGGAGGGAGTCTACAATGAGCAGTTCTTC. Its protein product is CASSLAEGVYNEQFF. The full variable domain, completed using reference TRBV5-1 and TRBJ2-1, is KAGVTQTPRYLIKTRGQQVTLSCSPISGHRSVSWYQQTPGQGLQFLFEYFSETQRNKGNFPGRFSGRQFSNSRSEMNVSTLELGDSALYLCASSLAEGVYNEQFFGPGTRLTVL.